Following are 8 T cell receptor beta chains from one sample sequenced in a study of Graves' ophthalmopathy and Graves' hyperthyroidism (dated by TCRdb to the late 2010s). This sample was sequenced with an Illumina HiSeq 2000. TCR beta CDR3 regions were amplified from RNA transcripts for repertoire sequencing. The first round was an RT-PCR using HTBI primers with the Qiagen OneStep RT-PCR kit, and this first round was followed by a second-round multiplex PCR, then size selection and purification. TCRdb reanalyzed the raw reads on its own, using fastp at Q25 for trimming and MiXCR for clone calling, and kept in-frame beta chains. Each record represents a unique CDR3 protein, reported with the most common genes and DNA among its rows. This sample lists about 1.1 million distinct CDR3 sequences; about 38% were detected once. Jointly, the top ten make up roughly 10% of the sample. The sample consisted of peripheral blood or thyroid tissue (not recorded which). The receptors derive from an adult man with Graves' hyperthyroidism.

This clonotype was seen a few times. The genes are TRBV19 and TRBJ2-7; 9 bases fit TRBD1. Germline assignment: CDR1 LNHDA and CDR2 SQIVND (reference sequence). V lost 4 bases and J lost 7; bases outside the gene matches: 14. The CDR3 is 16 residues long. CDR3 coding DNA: TGTGCCAGTAGTACCTCCGGACAGGGGAGTTCGGGAGAGCAGTACTTC. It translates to CASSTSGQGSSGEQYF.

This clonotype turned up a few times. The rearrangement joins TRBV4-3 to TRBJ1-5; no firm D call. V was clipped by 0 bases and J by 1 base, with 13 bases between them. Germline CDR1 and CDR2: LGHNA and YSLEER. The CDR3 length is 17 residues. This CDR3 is CASSQDGVRASNQPQHF. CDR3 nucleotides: TGCGCCAGCAGCCAAGATGGGGTCAGAGCGAGCAATCAGCCCCAGCATTTT.

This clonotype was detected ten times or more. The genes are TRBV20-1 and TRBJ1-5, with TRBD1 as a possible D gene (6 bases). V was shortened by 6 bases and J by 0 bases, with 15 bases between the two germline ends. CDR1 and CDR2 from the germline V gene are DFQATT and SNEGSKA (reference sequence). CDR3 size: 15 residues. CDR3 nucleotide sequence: TGCAGTGCGGACCAAAGGGGGGTTAGCAATCAGCCCCAGCATTTT. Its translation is CSADQRGVSNQPQHF.

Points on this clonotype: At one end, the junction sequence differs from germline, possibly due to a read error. This CDR3 reads CASSLGGTINTEAFF. For the CDR3, the DNA is TGTGCCAGCAGTTTAGGGGGAACCATTAACACTGAAGCTTTCTTT. The rearrangement links TRBV7-9 to TRBJ1-1; D perhaps matches TRBD1 (6 bases). Germline V gives CDR1 SEHNR, CDR2 FQNEAQ (reference sequence). The CDR3 is 15 amino acids. Complete variable domain (other parts from reference TRBV7-9 and TRBJ1-1): DTGVSQNPRHKITKRGQNVTFRCDPISEHNRLYWYRQTLGQGPEFLTYFQNEAQLEKSRLLSDRFSAERPKGSFSTLEIQRTEQGDSAMYLCASSLGGTINTEAFFGQGTRLTVV.

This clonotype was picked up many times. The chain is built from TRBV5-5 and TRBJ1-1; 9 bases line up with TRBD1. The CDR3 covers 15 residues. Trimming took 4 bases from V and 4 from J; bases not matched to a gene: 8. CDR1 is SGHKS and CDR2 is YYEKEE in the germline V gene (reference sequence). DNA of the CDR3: TGTGCCAGCAGCCCAGACAGGGGGGTGTTCACTGAAGCTTTCTTT. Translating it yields CASSPDRGVFTEAFF.

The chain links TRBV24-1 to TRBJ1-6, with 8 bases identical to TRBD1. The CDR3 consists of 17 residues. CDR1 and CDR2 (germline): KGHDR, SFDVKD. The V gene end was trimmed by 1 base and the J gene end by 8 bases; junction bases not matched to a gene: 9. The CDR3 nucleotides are TGTGCCACCAGTGATTTTCCCAAGACAGGGGCAGATTCACCCCTCCACTTT. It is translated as CATSDFPKTGADSPLHF.

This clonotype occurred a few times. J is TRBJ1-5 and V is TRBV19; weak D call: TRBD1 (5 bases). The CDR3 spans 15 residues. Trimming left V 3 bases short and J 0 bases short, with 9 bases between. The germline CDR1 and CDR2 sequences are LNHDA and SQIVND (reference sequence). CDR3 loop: CASSMTVHSNQPQHF. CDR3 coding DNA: TGTGCCAGTAGTATGACAGTCCATAGCAATCAGCCCCAGCATTTT.

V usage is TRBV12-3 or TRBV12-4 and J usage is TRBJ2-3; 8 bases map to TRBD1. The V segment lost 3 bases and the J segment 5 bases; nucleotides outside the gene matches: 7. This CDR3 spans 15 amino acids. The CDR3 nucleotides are TGTGCCAGCAGTTTCCCCACACAGGGGGTAGATACGCAGTATTTT. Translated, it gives CASSFPTQGVDTQYF.